These 27 T cell receptor beta chains share one sample of origin, sequenced in a study of control samples from healthy donors and cancer patients. Sequencing was performed with immunoSEQ multiplex PCR; in TCRdb, only in-frame clones are kept and a portion is missing. Of 65,000 to 90,000 clones listed, approximately 87% are singletons. Specimen: blood. The receptors here all came from a man between 50 and 59 years old in good health.

The V call is TRBV20-1, the J call TRBJ2-3; D may correspond to TRBD1 or TRBD2 (5 bases each). The V gene lost 5 bases and the J gene lost 6 bases, with 9 bases spanning the gap. The CDR3 length is 11 residues. CDR1 is DFQATT and CDR2 is SNEGSKA in the germline V gene (reference sequence). Here the CDR3 DNA reads TGCAGTGCTCATTGGGGGGATACGCAGTATTTT. It yields the protein CSAHWGDTQYF.

The gene calls are TRBV5-1 and TRBJ2-5; no clear D. The germline V and J ends were trimmed by 0 bases and 4 bases, with 10 bases remaining between them. The germline CDR1 and CDR2 sequences are SGHRS and YFSETQ. This CDR3 region has 14 residues. The CDR3 nucleotides are TGCGCCAGCAGCTTGGCTCGGATCCCAGAGACCCAGTACTTC. Its translation is CASSLARIPETQYF.

This chain links TRBV7-2 with TRBJ1-2; the D gene is possibly TRBD1 (6 bases). The CDR3 totals 15 residues. CDR1 SGHTA and CDR2 FQGNSA come from the germline V gene. Trimming stripped 5 bases from V and 4 bases from J, with 17 bases between. Written as DNA, the CDR3 is TGTGCCAGCAGCGTTAACACGGGGGCGACCTATGGCTACACCTTC. It specifies CASSVNTGATYGYTF.

V is TRBV7-3 and J is TRBJ1-1; unclear D gene. The V and J ends lost 5 bases and 1 base respectively, with 8 bases between them. The CDR3 runs 13 residues. Germline CDR1 SGHTA, CDR2 FQGTGA. CDR3 nucleotide sequence: TGTGCCAGCAGCCGGGAGGGGAACACTGAAGCTTTCTTT. It encodes CASSREGNTEAFF.

The chain links TRBV6-1 to TRBJ1-4; a possible D gene is TRBD1 (6 bases). The CDR3 runs to 15 residues. V dropped 2 bases and J dropped 7 bases, with 14 bases sitting between them. Germline V CDR1 and CDR2: MNHNS, SASEGT. CDR3 in DNA: TGTGCCAGCAGTGAAAATGCGGGACACCCTGAAAAACTGTTTTTT. Amino acid sequence: CASSENAGHPEKLFF.

The chain links TRBV18 to TRBJ2-5; 7 bases agree with TRBD2. This CDR3 is built from 15 residues. Trimming took 3 bases from V and 2 from J; bases not matched to a gene: 6. Germline CDR1 KGHSH, CDR2 LQKENI. CDR3 in amino acids: CASSPRDGGQETQYF. The CDR3 DNA follows: TGTGCCAGCTCACCTCGGGACGGGGGGCAAGAGACCCAGTACTTC.

V and J are TRBV5-4 and TRBJ2-3, with a tentative D call TRBD1 (5 bases). Trimming removed 6 bases at V and 7 bases at J, with 15 bases between. The CDR3 totals 13 residues. The germline V gene encodes CDR1 SGHNT and CDR2 YYREEE (reference sequence). In DNA, the CDR3 is TGTGCCAGCAACTCGCCAGGGCCGAATACGCAGTATTTT. Residues: CASNSPGPNTQYF.

The chain has TRBV7-3 and TRBJ2-3, with a tentative D call TRBD2 (7 bases). This CDR3 comprises 15 residues. The germline V and J ends were trimmed by 5 bases and 2 bases, with 14 bases remaining between them. From germline, CDR1 is SGHTA and CDR2 FQGTGA. The CDR3, as DNA: TGTGCCAGCAGCCGGGGGGCTAGCTTCACAGATACGCAGTATTTT. Protein sequence: CASSRGASFTDTQYF. Full variable domain (outside the CDR3, taken from reference TRBV7-3 and TRBJ2-3): GAGVSQTPSNKVTEKGKYVELRCDPISGHTALYWYRQSLGQGPEFLIYFQGTGAADDSGLPNDRFFAVRPEGSVSTLKIQRTERGDSAVYLCASSRGASFTDTQYFGPGTRLTVL.

The rearrangement links TRBV14 to TRBJ1-1; D possibly corresponds to TRBD1 (6 bases). Germline V gives CDR1 SGHDN, CDR2 FVKESK. Trimming left V 3 bases short and J 4 bases short, with 21 bases between. CDR3 length: 17 amino acids. As DNA, the CDR3 is TGTGCCAGCAGCCATTCCGGACAGCGTCTGGTTGGCACTGAAGCTTTCTTT. Protein: CASSHSGQRLVGTEAFF.

The rearrangement links TRBV6-5 to TRBJ1-4; weak D call: TRBD1 (5 bases). Trimming stripped 2 bases from V and 4 bases from J, with 8 bases between. Germline CDR1 reads MNHEY; CDR2 reads SVGAGI. The CDR3 has 14 residues. In DNA, the CDR3 is TGTGCCAGCAGTTACCGGGGCTTTAATGAAAAACTGTTTTTT. It specifies CASSYRGFNEKLFF.

Comments on this clone: Within the sample, other DNA sequences also encode this same CDR3. This sequence joins TRBV7-9 and TRBJ2-7; D remains ambiguous. This CDR3 region has 12 residues. Trimming took 1 base from V and 4 from J, leaving 5 bases between them. Germline loops: CDR1 SEHNR, CDR2 FQNEAQ (reference sequence). The CDR3, as DNA: TGTGCCAGCAGCTTAGGGCAGTACGAGCAGTACTTC. Translated: CASSLGQYEQYF.

This chain joins TRBV9 and TRBJ2-7, with 11 bases fitting TRBD2. The trim removed 1 base at V and 7 bases at J, leaving 7 bases unmatched. The CDR3 totals 15 residues. The germline CDR1 and CDR2 sequences are SGDLS and YYNGEE. The CDR3 spells CASSVQGLAAGEQYF. The CDR3, as DNA: TGTGCCAGCAGCGTACAGGGACTAGCGGCGGGAGAGCAGTACTTC.

This clone was seen once. The chain combines TRBV5-5 with TRBJ2-1, with D possibly TRBD2 on 5 matching bases. V was trimmed by 1 base and J by 8 bases, leaving 13 bases between them. The CDR3 consists of 14 residues. Per germline, CDR1 SGHKS and CDR2 YYEKEE (reference sequence). The CDR3 is CASSLRIGRDEQFF. The CDR3 DNA reads TGTGCCAGCAGCTTGAGAATCGGGCGGGATGAGCAGTTCTTC.

V is TRBV4-1 and J is TRBJ2-1; D is tentatively TRBD1 or TRBD2 (5 bases each). Deletions cut 1 base from V and 4 bases from J, with 14 bases between. This CDR3 comprises 16 residues. The germline CDR1 and CDR2 sequences are MGHRA and YSYEKL. CDR3 bases: TGCGCCAGCAGCCAAGCCGACTTGGGACCGTACAATGAGCAGTTCTTC. Amino acids: CASSQADLGPYNEQFF.

The genes are TRBV4-3 and TRBJ1-2; D not resolved. V dropped 1 base and J dropped 2 bases, with 8 bases sitting between them. CDR1 LGHNA and CDR2 YSLEER come from the germline V gene. The CDR3 extends over 14 amino acids. CDR3 coding DNA: TGCGCCAGCAGCCAAGGTATAGGGAACTATGGCTACACCTTC. Its translation is CASSQGIGNYGYTF.

Written as DNA, the CDR3 is TGTGCCAGCGGGAGAGGTCCTTCCACCGGGGAGCTGTTTTTT. It translates to CASGRGPSTGELFF. The V call is TRBV2, the J call TRBJ2-2, with D perhaps TRBD2 (5 bases). The CDR3 runs to 14 residues. The germline V and J ends were trimmed by 8 bases and 4 bases, with 14 bases remaining between them. Germline V lookup: CDR1 SNHLY, CDR2 FYNNEI.

V usage is TRBV10-1 and J usage is TRBJ2-2, with 8 positions matching TRBD2. J was trimmed by 5 bases and V by 4 bases; bases with no gene match: 15. CDR1 is WNHNN, CDR2 SYGVQD, per germline (reference sequence). The CDR3 has 18 amino acids. This CDR3 reads CASSALAGPPGGTGELFF. In DNA form, the CDR3 reads TGCGCCAGCAGTGCCCTAGCGGGCCCCCCGGGGGGTACCGGGGAGCTGTTTTTT.

The chain links TRBV19 to TRBJ1-3; TRBD1 is a possible D gene (5 bases). The V end lost 7 bases, the J end lost 0 bases, and 10 bases lay between the germline ends. CDR3 length: 14 amino acids. Germline V CDR1 and CDR2: LNHDA, SQIVND (reference sequence). The CDR3 protein is CASTNRFSGNTIYF. The CDR3 DNA follows: TGTGCCAGTACCAACAGGTTCTCTGGAAACACCATATATTTT. Full variable domain (missing parts from reference TRBV19 and TRBJ1-3): DGGITQSPKYLFRKEGQNVTLSCEQNLNHDAMYWYRQDPGQGLRLIYYSQIVNDFQKGDIAEGYSVSREKKESFPLTVTSAQKNPTAFYLCASTNRFSGNTIYFGEGSWLTVV.

The J gene is TRBJ1-1, the V gene TRBV11-3, with TRBD1 matching 7 bases. The germline V gene encodes CDR1 SGHNT and CDR2 YENEEA. V shed 1 base and J 0 bases; nucleotides not matched to a gene: 5. The CDR3 covers 16 residues. CDR3 nucleotide sequence: TGTGCCAGCAGCTTAGTGACAGGGAACATGAACACTGAAGCTTTCTTT. Residues: CASSLVTGNMNTEAFF.

The chain joins TRBV18 to TRBJ1-1, with 7 bases that match TRBD1. Trimming cost V 2 bases and J 7 bases; bases outside gene matches: 7. Germline V gene sequence: CDR1 KGHSH, CDR2 LQKENI. The CDR3 consists of 14 residues. CDR3 amino acids: CASSPGTEEIEAFF. DNA of the CDR3: TGTGCCAGCTCACCAGGGACAGAAGAAATTGAAGCTTTCTTT.

V gene TRBV3-1 (or the pseudogene TRBV3-2) combines with J gene TRBJ2-1; 7 bases agree with TRBD2. The CDR3 loop spans 15 amino acids. V was pared by 4 bases and J by 8 bases, with 11 bases of the junction left unmatched. Germline V CDR1 and CDR2: LGHDT, YNNKEL (reference sequence). The chain's CDR3 is CASSPSGRQNHEQFF. The CDR3, as DNA: TGTGCCAGCAGCCCGTCCGGGAGGCAAAACCATGAGCAGTTCTTC.

The chain joins TRBV7-9 to TRBJ1-5, with D possibly being TRBD1 (5 bases). The length of the CDR3 is 14 residues. V lost 6 bases and J lost 2, with 11 bases in between. Germline V gene lookup returns CDR1 SEHNR and CDR2 FQNEAQ (reference sequence). For the CDR3, the DNA is TGTGCCAGCAGTCTTTTGGGGGGCAATCAGCCCCAGCATTTT. Amino acids: CASSLLGGNQPQHF.

The sample holds a few counts of this clone. Written as DNA, the CDR3 is TGTGCCAGCAGCGTGGTGACAGATAATAACTATGGCTACACCTTC. Protein product: CASSVVTDNNYGYTF. The chain links TRBV9 to TRBJ1-2, with D perhaps TRBD1 (5 bases). V was clipped by 2 bases and J by 1 base, with 12 bases between them. Germline values: CDR1 SGDLS, CDR2 YYNGEE. The CDR3 consists of 15 residues.

The rearrangement joins TRBV19 to TRBJ2-7; 10 bases align to TRBD2. V lost 3 bases and J lost 1; bases outside the gene matches: 3. Germline CDR1 LNHDA, CDR2 SQIVND (reference sequence). The CDR3 runs to 15 residues. The CDR3: CASSMEREGSYEQYF. The CDR3 DNA is TGTGCCAGTAGTATGGAGCGGGAGGGTTCCTACGAGCAGTACTTC.

CDR3 DNA: TGTGCCAGCAGCTTAGCGGTAGCGGGGACGTACAATGAGCAGTTCTTC. It codes for CASSLAVAGTYNEQFF. The J gene is TRBJ2-1, the V gene TRBV7-8, with 8 bases identical to TRBD2. V trimming: 0 bases; J trimming: 4 bases; junction bases outside the gene matches: 5. The CDR3 sequence is 16 residues long. CDR1 and CDR2 from the germline V gene are SGHVS and FQNEAQ. Full variable domain (outside the CDR3, taken from reference TRBV7-8 and TRBJ2-1): GAGVSQSPRYKVAKRGQDVALRCDPISGHVSLFWYQQALGQGPEFLTYFQNEAQLDKSGLPSDRFFAERPEGSVSTLKIQRTQQEDSAVYLCASSLAVAGTYNEQFFGPGTRLTVL.

Comments on this clone: As the CDR3 is not closed by the conserved phenylalanine or tryptophan, this likely results from a read error. Because the CDR3's place on the DNA is in doubt, the DNA is left out and the CDR3 is given as listed by TCRdb. V usage is TRBV11-1 and J usage is TRBJ2-6; the D call of TRBD1 is as the table states it, not checked on the DNA. The CDR3 is 12 residues long, ends included. Germline CDR1 SGHAT, CDR2 FQDESV (reference sequence). The CDR3 region is CASSLRGTGLKL.

In this sample, this clone turned up once. The V call is TRBV11-3, the J call TRBJ2-1; 15 bases line up with TRBD2. V dropped 5 bases and J dropped 12; count of bases not matched to a gene: 5. The CDR3 length is 14 residues. Germline V lookup: CDR1 SGHNT, CDR2 YENEEA. The CDR3 spells CASSPGTSGRWQFF. CDR3 nucleotide sequence: TGTGCCAGCAGCCCCGGGACTAGCGGGAGGTGGCAGTTCTTC.